This TCR beta chain was recovered during a study of cytomegalovirus exposure and HLA in healthy donors. The table lists this clone with a count of one. At the time of sampling, donors were nominally healthy, though unrecorded immune exposures were likely. Germline values: CDR1 MNHEY, CDR2 SMNVEV (reference sequence). This CDR3 has 13 amino acids. V was cut by 4 bases and J by 7 bases, with 14 bases left in between. PCR was performed using 60 Vbeta and 13 Jbeta primers. Assay used: immunoSEQ multiplex PCR; TCRdb lists only in-frame clones, some missing. The sample has 110,000 or so clones; 81% are singletons.

This clonotype originated in a woman younger than 45 in good health and CMV-seronegative. The chain uses TRBV27 and TRBJ2-7; D may be TRBD2 (5 bases). The sequencing sample was made of PBMCs. CDR3 nucleotides: TGTGCCAGCAGTTGGGGAGTAGTAGGGGAGCAGTACTTC. Residues: CASSWGVVGEQYF.